This TCR beta chain was sequenced in a study of T-cell reconstitution after alpha-beta-depleted transplantation in children. This clonotype appeared a few times. Its antigen is currently unknown. Points from the study as a whole: Recipient T cells and thymic progenitors that survived were the source of the high TCRbeta diversity seen at day 60 in some patients. Reportedly, alpha-beta T cells present about two months post-transplant originated from several hundred expanded clones of graft origin. Fresh T-cell production supplied most of the T-cell counts and diversity seen one year after transplant.

V lost 0 bases and J 3 bases, leaving 24 bases between the germline ends. Per the germline V gene, CDR1 is DFQATT and CDR2 is SNEGSKA (reference sequence). The CDR3 has 18 residues. Library preparation (for TCRbeta) was performed with unique molecular identifiers. TCRdb itself ran the PCR reads through MiXCR, one entry per CDR3 protein. The table shows 900,000 or so distinct CDR3 sequences, with roughly 15% occurring only once. The sample consisted of PBMCs, mostly from graft donor cells, taken 360 days after TCRalphabeta/CD19-depleted stem cell transplant. This receptor was obtained from a male patient younger than 18 who had a stem cell transplant for acute lymphoblastic leukemia, so the T cells may come from the graft donor. The gene calls are TRBV20-1 and TRBJ2-7; D possibly corresponds to TRBD1 (5 bases). The CDR3 loop is CSAREPGNSRRPGYEQYF. In DNA, the CDR3 is TGCAGTGCTAGAGAGCCAGGGAATAGTCGGCGACCGGGCTACGAGCAGTACTTC.